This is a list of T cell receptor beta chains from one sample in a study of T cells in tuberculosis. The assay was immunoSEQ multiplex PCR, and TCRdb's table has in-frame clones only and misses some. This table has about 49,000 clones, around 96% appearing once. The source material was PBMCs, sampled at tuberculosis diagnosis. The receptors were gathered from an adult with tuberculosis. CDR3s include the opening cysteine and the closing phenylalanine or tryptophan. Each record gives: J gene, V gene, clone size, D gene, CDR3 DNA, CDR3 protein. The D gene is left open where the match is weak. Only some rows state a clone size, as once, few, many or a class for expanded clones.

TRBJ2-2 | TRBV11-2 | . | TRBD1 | TGTGCCAGCAGCCCCGGACAGGGGGCCGGCACCGGGGAGCTGTTTTTT | CASSPGQGAGTGELFF
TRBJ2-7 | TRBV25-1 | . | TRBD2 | TGTGCCAGCAGTGGCACCGGGACTAGCTACGAGCAGTACTTC | CASSGTGTSYEQYF
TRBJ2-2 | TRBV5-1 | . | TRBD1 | TGCGCCAGCAGCCCCCGGGACAGGGCCACCGGGGAGCTGTTTTTT | CASSPRDRATGELFF
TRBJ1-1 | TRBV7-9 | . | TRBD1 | TGTGCCAGCAGTCATGACAGGGGAGGACCTGAAGCTTTCTTT | CASSHDRGGPEAFF
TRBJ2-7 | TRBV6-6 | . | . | TGTGCCAGCAGTCACCAAATAACGTCAGGGAACGAGCAGTACTTC | CASSHQITSGNEQYF
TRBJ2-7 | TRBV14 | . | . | TGTGCCAGCAGCCAAGTCGCCGGGTACGAGCAGTACTTC | CASSQVAGYEQYF
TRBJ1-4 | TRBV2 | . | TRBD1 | TGTGCCAGCATTGGACAGGAAAGGGGAAAACTGTTTTTT | CASIGQERGKLFF
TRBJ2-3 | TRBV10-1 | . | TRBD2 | TGCGCCAGAGCTAGCGGTGCTAGCACAGATACGCAGTATTTT | CARASGASTDTQYF
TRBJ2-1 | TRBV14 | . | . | TGTGCCAGCAGCCACAGTGGTATTGAGCAGTTCTTC | CASSHSGIEQFF
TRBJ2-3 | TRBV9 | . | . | TGTGCCAGCAGCCCCAACATCAGAAACGCGCAGTATTTT | CASSPNIRNAQYF
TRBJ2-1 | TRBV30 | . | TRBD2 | TGTGCCTGGAGTATTAGCGGGAGCCCGTCCTACAATGAGCAGTTCTTC | CAWSISGSPSYNEQFF
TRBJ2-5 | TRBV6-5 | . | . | TGTGCCAGCAGTTACTCGAACAGGGTGGAGACCCAGTACTTC | CASSYSNRVETQYF
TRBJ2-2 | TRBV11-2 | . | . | TGTGCCAGCAGCTTAAGTGGGGGCGCTGACACCGGGGAGCTGTTTTTT | CASSLSGGADTGELFF
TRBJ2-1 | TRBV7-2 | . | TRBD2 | TGTGCCAGCAGCTCGGGACTAACCTACAATGAGCAGTTCTTC | CASSSGLTYNEQFF
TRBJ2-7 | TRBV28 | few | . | TGTGCCAGCAGGGAACGCCCGGGTTTCTCCTACGAGCAGTACTTC | CASRERPGFSYEQYF
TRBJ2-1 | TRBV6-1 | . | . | TGTGCCAGCAGTGAGACCCCTCCTAGCATGGCCTACAATGAGCAGTTCTTC | CASSETPPSMAYNEQFF
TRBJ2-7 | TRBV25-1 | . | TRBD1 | TGTGCCAGCAGTGTTGGACAGGGGGCCTACGAGCAGTACTTC | CASSVGQGAYEQYF
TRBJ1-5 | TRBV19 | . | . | TGTGCCAGTGCGGAATTTTATAGCAATCAGCCCCAGCATTTT | CASAEFYSNQPQHF
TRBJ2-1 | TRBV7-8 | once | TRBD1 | TGTGCCAGCAGCTGGACCGGGACAGGGACCGATGAGCAGTTCTTC | CASSWTGTGTDEQFF
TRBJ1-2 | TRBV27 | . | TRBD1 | TGTGCCAGCAGTTCCCGATCCCCGGGACAGGGGAACTATGGCTACACCTTC | CASSSRSPGQGNYGYTF
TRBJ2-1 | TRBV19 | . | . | TGTGCCAGTAGTATGGCGGGATCCTACAATGAGCAGTTCTTC | CASSMAGSYNEQFF
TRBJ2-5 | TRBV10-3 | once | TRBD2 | TGTGCCATCAGAGAACACGGACTAGCGCAAGAGACCCAGTACTTC | CAIREHGLAQETQYF
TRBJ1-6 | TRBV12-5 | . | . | TGTGCTAGTGGTTTGGTCCAGAATTCACCCCTCCACTTT | CASGLVQNSPLHF
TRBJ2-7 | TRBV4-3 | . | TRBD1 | TGCGCCAGCAGCCAAGACCACGGACAGGGCTACGAGCAGTACTTC | CASSQDHGQGYEQYF
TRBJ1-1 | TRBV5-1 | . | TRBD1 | TGCGCCAGCAGCCCGCCGGTGACAGGGAAAGCTTTCTTT | CASSPPVTGKAFF
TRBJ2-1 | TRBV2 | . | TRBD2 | TGTGCCAGCAGGGATACTATGAGCGGGAGGCGAAACAATGAGCAGTTCTTC | CASRDTMSGRRNNEQFF
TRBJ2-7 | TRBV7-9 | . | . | TGTGCCAGCAGCTTAGGCTCGGGGAGCTACGAGCAGTACTTC | CASSLGSGSYEQYF
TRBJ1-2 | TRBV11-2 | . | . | TGTGCCAGCAGCTTAAGCCAAGCTAACTATGGCTACACCTTC | CASSLSQANYGYTF
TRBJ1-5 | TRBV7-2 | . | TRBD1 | TGTGCCAGCAGCTTAGTGGGACAGGGAGAGCATCAGCCCCAGCATTTT | CASSLVGQGEHQPQHF
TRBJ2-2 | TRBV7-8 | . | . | TGTGCCAGCAGCAGAGCGGAGGATGGAGGGGGGGAGCTGTTTTTT | CASSRAEDGGGELFF
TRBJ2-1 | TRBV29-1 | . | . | TGCAGCGTTAGAGATCTCAACTCCTACAATGAGCAGTTCTTC | CSVRDLNSYNEQFF
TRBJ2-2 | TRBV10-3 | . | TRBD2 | TGTGCCATCAGTGAGGTAGCGGGGAACACCGGGGAGCTGTTTTTT | CAISEVAGNTGELFF